This T cell receptor (beta chain) comes out of a study of shared T cell receptors in the human thymus. Produced via immunoSEQ multiplex PCR; TCRdb's table is partial and in-frame only. The sample contains 650,000 to 950,000 clones, around 85% of which appear only once. The CDR3 covers 15 residues. Trimming shortened V by 4 bases and J by 2 bases, and 13 bases separated the two germline ends. From germline, CDR1 is SGHTS and CDR2 YDEGEE. This clone has a single count. The same data also contributed to another study, on human thymus T cells. That report adds: Resections were taken during corrective heart surgery, and the thymus tissue came from these. Related research described thymic repertoires that were highly overlapping among unrelated individuals.

This TCR was recovered from a girl under three years old with a congenital heart defect. The source material was thymocytes. The chain uses TRBV5-8 and TRBJ1-3; D not certain. In DNA form, the CDR3 reads TGTGCCAGCAGCCGACCAGGTAATCCTGGAAACACCATATATTTT. It codes for CASSRPGNPGNTIYF.